The rows below give T cell receptor beta chains drawn from one sample of a study of tumor-infiltrating lymphocytes in localized non-small cell lung cancer. Libraries were prepared by immunoSEQ multiplex PCR; TCRdb keeps only in-frame clonotypes and omits some of them. The top ten hold around 12% of the sample, which has several thousand clones, approximately 69% seen once. The source material was lung tumor tissue. The source of these receptors is a human donor with non-small cell lung cancer. Each CDR3 is given with its conserved first and last residue. The order of the fields is D gene, J gene, clone size, V gene, CDR3 protein, CDR3 DNA. D genes are given only for firm matches. Some rows have no size entry. The others give once, few or many, or a class for an expanded clone.

.	TRBJ1-1	once	TRBV5-6	CASSLLGTQNTEAFF	TGTGCCAGCAGTCTCCTCGGGACACAGAACACTGAAGCTTTCTTT
.	TRBJ1-4	.	TRBV7-2	CASSLARGVTNEKLFF	TGTGCCAGCAGCTTAGCGAGGGGGGTAACTAATGAAAAACTGTTTTTT
TRBD1	TRBJ1-3	few	TRBV7-2	CASSLRTTGASGNTIYF	TGTGCCAGCAGCTTAAGAACTACAGGGGCCTCTGGAAACACCATATATTTT
.	TRBJ2-3	.	TRBV11-3	CASSLGATSTDTQYF	TGTGCCAGCAGCTTAGGTGCCACTAGCACAGATACGCAGTATTTT
.	TRBJ1-1	large	TRBV7-8	CASSFVEGTEAFF	TGTGCCAGCAGCTTTGTTGAGGGCACTGAAGCTTTCTTT
.	TRBJ2-7	.	TRBV9	CASSVAEGHEQYF	TGTGCCAGCAGCGTAGCTGAGGGGCACGAGCAGTACTTC
TRBD1	TRBJ2-1	.	TRBV11-3	CASTYLGDQGAYNEQFF	TGTGCCAGCACCTATTTAGGGGACCAGGGGGCCTACAATGAGCAGTTCTTC
.	TRBJ1-2	.	TRBV6-6	CASSPTGLEGYTF	TGTGCCAGCAGTCCCACAGGGTTAGAAGGCTACACCTTC
.	TRBJ2-7	.	TRBV2	CASGNRDLYYEQYF	TGTGCCAGCGGGAACCGGGACTTATACTACGAGCAGTACTTC
.	TRBJ2-7	.	TRBV28	CASSLWVGEQYF	TGTGCCAGCAGTTTATGGGTGGGCGAGCAGTACTTC
.	TRBJ1-1	.	TRBV9	CASSKTGNTEAFF	TGTGCCAGCAGCAAGACCGGGAACACTGAAGCTTTCTTT
.	TRBJ1-2	.	TRBV5-4	CASSLGGAGGYTF	TGTGCCAGCAGCTTAGGGGGGGCAGGTGGCTACACCTTC
.	TRBJ2-1	.	TRBV11-2	CASRPSRVSSYNEQFF	TGTGCCAGCAGGCCTAGCCGAGTGAGCTCCTACAATGAGCAGTTCTTC
.	TRBJ2-2	.	TRBV11-3	CASSTSNTGELFF	TGTGCCAGCAGCACCTCGAACACCGGGGAGCTGTTTTTT
.	TRBJ2-6	.	TRBV6-5	CASSRAHTGANVLTF	TGTGCCAGCAGCCGAGCACACACTGGGGCCAACGTCCTGACTTTC
.	TRBJ1-1	.	TRBV4-1	CASSNRVGIGAFF	TGCGCCAGCAGTAACAGGGTCGGTATTGGAGCTTTCTTT
TRBD1	TRBJ2-2	.	TRBV13	CASSLSVGQGTGELFF	TGTGCCAGCAGCTTAAGCGTCGGACAGGGAACCGGGGAGCTGTTTTTT
.	TRBJ2-3	.	TRBV6-5	CASSYYGDTQYF	TGTGCCAGCAGTTACTACGGGGATACGCAGTATTTT
TRBD1	TRBJ2-3	few	TRBV7-9	CASSSTGGSNTQYF	TGTGCCAGCAGCTCAACAGGGGGCTCAAATACGCAGTATTTT
.	TRBJ1-6	few	TRBV7-8	CASSRHRPPDSSYNSPLHF	TGTGCCAGCAGTCGACACAGGCCGCCCGACAGCTCCTATAATTCACCCCTCCACTTT
.	TRBJ1-5	.	TRBV6-6	CASSYESGNRPQHF	TGTGCCAGCAGTTATGAGTCGGGTAACAGGCCCCAGCATTTT
.	TRBJ2-7	few	TRBV6-1	CASSLESHRAYEQYF	TGTGCCAGCAGCCTCGAATCACATCGGGCCTACGAGCAGTACTTC
TRBD1	TRBJ2-7	.	TRBV7-9	CASSQDRAYEQYF	TGTGCCAGCAGTCAAGACAGGGCCTACGAGCAGTACTTC
.	TRBJ2-3	.	TRBV10-3	CAISPDTDTQYF	TGTGCCATCAGCCCAGACACAGATACGCAGTATTTT
.	TRBJ2-7	few	TRBV5-4	CASRRNDYEQYF	TGTGCCAGCAGGCGTAACGACTACGAGCAGTACTTC
.	TRBJ1-3	.	TRBV5-6	CASSAGTQGNTIYF	TGTGCCAGCAGCGCGGGGACGCAGGGAAACACCATATATTTT
.	TRBJ2-1	.	TRBV18	CASSPPLTPKGPYNEQFF	TGTGCCAGCTCACCCCCACTGACCCCTAAAGGGCCCTACAATGAGCAGTTCTTC
.	TRBJ1-3	.	TRBV28	CASSDRTGNTIYF	TGTGCCAGCAGCGACAGAACTGGAAACACCATATATTTT
TRBD1	TRBJ1-2	.	TRBV18	CASSRDRDGYTF	TGTGCCAGCTCACGGGACAGGGACGGCTACACCTTC
.	TRBJ2-5	.	TRBV30	CACHRDQETQYF	TGTGCCTGCCACAGGGATCAAGAGACCCAGTACTTC
.	TRBJ1-1	.	TRBV7-8	CASSHPGQNTEAFF	TGTGCCAGCAGCCATCCGGGACAAAACACTGAAGCTTTCTTT
TRBD1	TRBJ1-2	.	TRBV7-2	CASSLATGDGYTF	TGTGCCAGCAGCTTAGCCACAGGGGACGGCTACACCTTC
.	TRBJ1-3	.	TRBV7-8	CASSLAYGGTGNTIYF	TGTGCCAGCAGCTTAGCGTATGGGGGGACGGGAAACACCATATATTTT
.	TRBJ1-5	.	TRBV5-6	CASSLAEDHQPQHF	TGTGCCAGCAGCTTGGCCGAGGACCATCAGCCCCAGCATTTT
TRBD1	TRBJ1-5	.	TRBV19	CASRTTGTGVSSNQPQHF	TGTGCCAGTCGAACGACCGGGACAGGGGTTTCGAGCAATCAGCCCCAGCATTTT
.	TRBJ2-2	.	TRBV4-3	CASSPGYTGELFF	TGCGCCAGCAGTCCCGGGTACACCGGGGAGCTGTTTTTT
.	TRBJ1-6	.	TRBV6-5	CASSLGQPYNSPLHF	TGTGCCAGCAGTCTCGGACAGCCGTATAATTCACCCCTCCACTTT